A selection of T cell receptor beta chains follows, all from one sample in a study of blood T cell repertoires in COVID-19. The data were produced by immunoSEQ multiplex PCR, yet TCRdb's version contains in-frame clones alone and is incomplete. The data show over 25,000 clones, roughly 90% seen once. The sequencing input was peripheral blood. The source is a man between 60 and 75 years old with acute or convalescent COVID-19. Both conserved end residues are part of each CDR3. A D gene is named only where the DNA matches it firmly. Clone size is shown for a subset of rows, as once, few, many or a class of expanded clone.

TRBD1	.	TRBV5-1	TRBJ1-1	TGCGCCAGCAGCTTGGTCGGGACAGGGGACACTGAAGCTTTCTTT	CASSLVGTGDTEAFF
.	.	TRBV2	TRBJ2-5	TGTGCCGTTAACGGGCAGGGACTCAAAGAGACCCAGTACTTC	CAVNGQGLKETQYF
.	.	TRBV6-1	TRBJ1-4	TGTGCCAGCAGTGAGATCCGGGGAACTAATGAAAAACTGTTTTTT	CASSEIRGTNEKLFF
TRBD2	.	TRBV4-1	TRBJ2-2	TGCGCCAGCAGCCCTTTAGCGGGAGGGTACACCGGGGAGCTGTTTTTT	CASSPLAGGYTGELFF
.	.	TRBV19	TRBJ1-4	TGTGCCAGTAGTCCATCGTCTCTTGGCACGCGGGCCTTT	CASSPSSLGTRAF
TRBD1	.	TRBV6-6	TRBJ1-1	TGTGCCAGCAGGGGACAGGGGGCGAGGAGGACTGAAGCTTTCTTT	CASRGQGARRTEAFF
.	.	TRBV6-5	TRBJ2-1	TGTGCCAGCAGCCTTAGCGTTCTCTCCTACAATGAGCAGTTCTTC	CASSLSVLSYNEQFF
TRBD1	.	TRBV6-6	TRBJ1-4	TGTGCCAGCAGTGACTCCGACAGGGCCAGAGAAAAACTGTTTTTT	CASSDSDRAREKLFF
TRBD1	.	TRBV2	TRBJ2-7	TGTGCCAGCAGGGCTTCACAGGGGGCGGATGCTTCCGAGCAGTACTTC	CASRASQGADASEQYF
.	.	TRBV14	TRBJ1-1	TGTGCCAGCAGCCAACTAGGGGCGGAAGCTTTCTTT	CASSQLGAEAFF
.	.	TRBV5-1	TRBJ1-2	TGCGCCAGCAGCTTGGGGGCAGGGGCCACCTATGGCTACACCTTC	CASSLGAGATYGYTF
.	few	TRBV4-2	TRBJ1-1	TGTGCCAGCAGCGAACTCATGAACACTGAAGCTTTCTTT	CASSELMNTEAFF
.	.	TRBV27	TRBJ1-1	TGTGCCAGCAGTTTATCCGGCGGGGGGCGCGAAGCTTTCTTT	CASSLSGGGREAFF
TRBD2	.	TRBV4-1	TRBJ2-2	TGCGCCAGCAGCCAAGCAGGACTAGCGGGAGGGAACACCGGGGAGCTGTTTTTT	CASSQAGLAGGNTGELFF
TRBD2	.	TRBV7-9	TRBJ2-2	TGTGCCAGCAGCTTCCCGCCTGGCGGGAGAGCCACCGGGGAGCTGTTTTTT	CASSFPPGGRATGELFF
.	.	TRBV27	TRBJ1-5	TGTGCCAGCAGTTTATTGTACGGGAATCAGCCCCAGCATTTT	CASSLLYGNQPQHF
.	.	TRBV6-5	TRBJ1-4	TGTGCCAGCAGTTACCGAGACATGAATGAAAAACTGTTTTTT	CASSYRDMNEKLFF
.	.	TRBV18	TRBJ1-5	TGTGCCAGCTCTCTCGGGACACTCAATCAGCCCCAGCATTTT	CASSLGTLNQPQHF
.	.	TRBV12-3/TRBV12-4	TRBJ1-1	TGTGCCAGCAGCCGCAGGGAGAACACTGAAGCTTTCTTT	CASSRRENTEAFF
.	few	TRBV27	TRBJ2-7	TGTGCCAGCAGTTTAAACAGGGACTACGAGCAGTACTTC	CASSLNRDYEQYF
TRBD2	.	TRBV9	TRBJ2-5	TGTGCCAGCAGCCCGCGGGAGGGCCGGAGGGAGACCCAGTACTTC	CASSPREGRRETQYF
TRBD2	.	TRBV27	TRBJ2-3	TGTGCCAGTTCACGAAGGGGACTAAACACAGATACGCAGTATTTT	CASSRRGLNTDTQYF
.	.	TRBV29-1	TRBJ1-2	TGCAGCGTTCAGAATAAGGGGGGGAAAATCTATGGCTACACCTTC	CSVQNKGGKIYGYTF
.	.	TRBV19	TRBJ1-2	TGTGCCAGTAGTGACTCAGGACAGATCTATGGCTACACCTTC	CASSDSGQIYGYTF
.	.	TRBV7-2	TRBJ2-3	TGTGCCAGCTCCCAACAGCAGGGATTAAGAACAGATACGCAGTATTTT	CASSQQQGLRTDTQYF
TRBD1	.	TRBV7-2	TRBJ1-4	TGTGCCAGCAGCATGCGAACAGGGGATGAAAAACTGTTTTTT	CASSMRTGDEKLFF
TRBD1	once	TRBV4-1	TRBJ1-2	TGCGCCAGCAGCCAAGACCCGACAGGGGTTTGGGGCTACACCTTC	CASSQDPTGVWGYTF
.	.	TRBV28	TRBJ2-5	TGTGCCAGCTCACAGGTTGTCCAAGAGACCCAGTACTTC	CASSQVVQETQYF
.	.	TRBV7-3	TRBJ2-7	TGTGCCAGCAGCTTAGCAGGTCTCTCCTACGAGCAGTACTTC	CASSLAGLSYEQYF
TRBD2	.	TRBV3-1/TRBV3-2	TRBJ2-3	TGTGCCAGCAGCCTTAGGACTAGCGGGTCGTCAGATACGCAGTATTTT	CASSLRTSGSSDTQYF
.	.	TRBV7-6	TRBJ1-4	TGTGCCAGCAGCACGGACCCGGGGTTTAATGAAAAACTGTTTTTT	CASSTDPGFNEKLFF
.	.	TRBV7-2	TRBJ2-1	TGTGCCAGCAGCCCCTGGGGGCGGTACAATGAGCAGTTCTTC	CASSPWGRYNEQFF
.	.	TRBV30	TRBJ2-3	TGTGCCTGGAGTGGACTGGAGGGCGGGACAGATACGCAGTATTTT	CAWSGLEGGTDTQYF
TRBD2	.	TRBV2	TRBJ2-2	TGTGCCAGCAGTGCCACGACTAGCATAGGGTCCGGGGAGCTGTTTTTT	CASSATTSIGSGELFF
TRBD2	.	TRBV5-4	TRBJ2-7	TGTGCCAGCAGCTTGCAGGGACTATACGAGCAGTACTTC	CASSLQGLYEQYF
TRBD2	few	TRBV7-9	TRBJ2-1	TGTGCCAGCAGCTTAGTAGCGGGAGGGCACAATGAGCAGTTCTTC	CASSLVAGGHNEQFF
.	.	TRBV7-6	TRBJ2-3	TGTGCCAGCAGCTTGAGCGGCGGGACAGATACGCAGTATTTT	CASSLSGGTDTQYF
.	.	TRBV19	TRBJ1-4	TGTGCCAGTACTAACCCGGGGAGAAGTCCCATTAGACTGTTTTTT	CASTNPGRSPIRLFF
TRBD1	once	TRBV9	TRBJ2-4	TGTGCCAGCAGCACGGGACAGTTAGCCAAAAACATTCAGTACTTC	CASSTGQLAKNIQYF
TRBD1	.	TRBV29-1	TRBJ2-2	TGCAGCGCTTCCGGGACAGGTTGGACCGGGGAGCTGTTTTTT	CSASGTGWTGELFF
TRBD1	.	TRBV6-1	TRBJ1-5	TGTGCCAGCAGCCAGGGACAGGGAATTCAGCCCCAGCATTTT	CASSQGQGIQPQHF
.	.	TRBV19	TRBJ2-2	TGTGCCAGTAGTCACAGGGGCGTACCGGCGGGAGGCCCGTCCGGGGAGCTGTTTTTT	CASSHRGVPAGGPSGELFF
.	.	TRBV5-1	TRBJ2-2	TGCGCCAGCTGCGCGGGGGCGGGGGAAAGGAACACCGGGGAGCTGTTTTTT	CASCAGAGERNTGELFF